These 20 T cell receptor beta chains came from one sample sequenced in a study of T cells in Graves' hyperthyroidism and ophthalmopathy. The source material, RNA transcripts, was used to amplify TCR beta CDR3 regions. The TCR CDR3 first-round RT-PCR relied on the HTBI primer set. TCRdb reanalysed the multiplex PCR reads using MiXCR and keeps one entry per CDR3 protein. The table includes some 200,000 distinct CDR3 sequences, less than 20% detected once. Sequences were obtained from blood. The receptors come from a woman aged 45-60 years with Graves' hyperthyroidism.

This clonotype was counted at least ten times. The chain has TRBV5-1 and TRBJ2-7, with 11 bases identical to TRBD2. The J segment lost 4 bases and the V segment lost 5 bases, leaving 8 bases of the junction unmatched. Looked up from germline, CDR1 is SGHRS and CDR2 is YFSETQ. The CDR3 consists of 15 residues. Here the CDR3 DNA reads TGCGCCAGCAGATCCGCCGGGACTAGCGGTTACGAGCAGTACTTC. Residues: CASRSAGTSGYEQYF.

The chain links TRBV4-2 to TRBJ2-7, with a tentative D call TRBD2 (6 bases). CDR3 length: 17 residues. The ends were cut back, 1 base at V and 2 bases at J, with 18 bases in the middle. CDR1 and CDR2 from the germline V gene are LGHNA and YNFKEQ. CDR3: CASSQGSGTGRAYEQYF. The CDR3 DNA sequence: TGTGCCAGCAGCCAAGGATCTGGGACTGGGAGAGCCTACGAGCAGTACTTC.

This clonotype was observed many times. This chain joins TRBV11-3 and TRBJ1-1; the D is unclear. Deletions cut 2 bases from V and 7 bases from J, with 11 bases between. The length of the CDR3 is 13 residues. Germline V gene data show CDR1 as SGHNT and CDR2 as YENEEA. CDR3 region: CASSLREPGEAFF. The CDR3 nucleotides read TGTGCCAGCAGCTTAAGAGAGCCCGGTGAAGCTTTCTTT.

The V call is TRBV6-1, the J call TRBJ2-1; 8 positions agree with TRBD2. The CDR3 runs to 12 residues. Trimming at V came to 6 bases and at J to 10 bases, leaving 5 bases not matched to a gene. Germline-derived CDR1 and CDR2 are MNHNS and SASEGT. The CDR3 coding sequence is TGTGCCAGCAGGGGACTAGTAAGCGAGCAGTTCTTC. Its protein product is CASRGLVSEQFF.

This clonotype was observed a single time. Germline and junction disagree at one end, which may indicate a read error. This rearrangement joins TRBV30 to TRBJ2-2; D possibly uses TRBD1 or TRBD2 (5 bases each). This CDR3 has 12 amino acids. CDR1 and CDR2 (germline): GTSNPN, SVGIG (reference sequence). CDR3 DNA sequence: TGTGCCTGGAGCCCCGGGGACGGGGAGCTGATTTTT. Translation gives CAWSPGDGELIF.

This clonotype was detected many times. The gene calls are TRBV28 and TRBJ2-3; D not certain. Per germline, CDR1 MDHEN and CDR2 SYDVKM. V was trimmed by 1 base and J by 0 bases, leaving 5 bases between them. This CDR3 is 14 amino acids long. CDR3 coding DNA: TGTGCCAGCAGTTTATACCGGAGCACAGATACGCAGTATTTT. It specifies CASSLYRSTDTQYF.

The sample holds one count of this clonotype. The rearrangement uses TRBV20-1 and TRBJ2-5, with 8 bases aligning to TRBD1. The CDR3 has 15 amino acids. Trimming took 2 bases from V and 5 from J; bases not matched to a gene: 10. CDR1 is DFQATT and CDR2 is SNEGSKA in the germline V gene (reference sequence). The CDR3 region has the DNA TGCAGTGCTAGATTCCTCGGACAGGGCGGGGAGACCCAGTACTTC. It codes for CSARFLGQGGETQYF.

This clonotype occurred a few times. V is TRBV2 and J is TRBJ1-1, with TRBD1 matching over 7 bases. Germline V gives CDR1 SNHLY, CDR2 FYNNEI. J lost 4 bases, V lost 5 bases, and 4 bases had no gene match. The CDR3 length is 13 residues. The CDR3 DNA reads as TGTGCCAGCAGTACAGGGGCAGGCACTGAAGCTTTCTTT. Translated: CASSTGAGTEAFF.

This clonotype was seen repeatedly, ten times or more. The V gene is TRBV7-9, the J gene TRBJ2-2, with 7 bases fitting TRBD2. This CDR3 is built from 14 residues. Trimming took 6 bases from V and 5 from J; bases not matched to a gene: 6. Germline V gene sequence: CDR1 SEHNR, CDR2 FQNEAQ (reference sequence). The CDR3 DNA is TGTGCCAGCAGAAAGCGGGATGAGACCGGGGAGCTGTTTTTT. It encodes CASRKRDETGELFF.

This clonotype came up many times. V and J are TRBV5-5 and TRBJ2-3, with 10 bases aligning to TRBD2. J gave up 2 bases and V 9 bases, and 15 bases lay outside the gene matches. From germline, CDR1 is SGHKS and CDR2 YYEKEE (reference sequence). CDR3 size: 17 residues. The CDR3 is CATYLRASGSHTDTQYF. DNA for the CDR3: TGTGCCACCTACCTTAGGGCTAGCGGGAGCCACACAGATACGCAGTATTTT.

The chain uses TRBV28 and TRBJ1-4; no firm D call. The CDR3 sequence is 15 residues long. Germline CDR1 is MDHEN and CDR2 is SYDVKM. Trimming removed 5 bases from V and 0 bases from J, with 10 bases in between. CDR3: CASSPGGPTNEKLFF. The CDR3 DNA is TGTGCCAGCAGTCCCGGAGGCCCAACTAATGAAAAACTGTTTTTT.

The sample holds many counts of this clonotype. CDR3 nucleotide sequence: TGCAGTGCTAGCAAGTACACCGGGGAGCTGTTTTTT. It encodes CSASKYTGELFF. The rearrangement uses TRBV20-1 and TRBJ2-2; D not resolved. The V and J ends lost 3 bases and 3 bases respectively, with 5 bases between them. In germline, CDR1 is DFQATT, CDR2 SNEGSKA (reference sequence). The CDR3 extends over 12 amino acids.

This clonotype was detected ten times or more. The V and J genes are TRBV11-3 and TRBJ2-3, with a tentative D call TRBD1 (6 bases). V lost 5 bases, J lost 2 bases, and 11 bases lay in between. This CDR3 has 14 residues. Looked up from germline, CDR1 is SGHNT and CDR2 is YENEEA. The CDR3 nucleotides read TGTGCCAGCAGCCGGGACACCTTCACAGATACGCAGTATTTT. Residues: CASSRDTFTDTQYF.

This clonotype was observed many times. The chain employs TRBV6-2 or TRBV6-3 and TRBJ2-7; weak D call: TRBD2 (6 bases). CDR1 is MNHEY, CDR2 SVGEGT, per germline. The V and J ends lost 2 bases and 9 bases respectively, with 14 bases between them. This CDR3 spans 13 amino acids. The CDR3 here is CASSYPFPSAQYF. The CDR3 DNA reads TGTGCCAGCAGTTACCCCTTCCCTAGCGCGCAGTACTTC.

This clonotype was observed a handful of times. The chain links TRBV7-8 to TRBJ1-5, with TRBD1 matching over 10 bases. The V gene's germline CDR1 is SGHVS and CDR2 FQNEAQ. The CDR3 spans 17 residues. V trimming: 1 base; J trimming: 6 bases; junction bases outside the gene matches: 9. CDR3 residues: CASSLGVGTGEGQPQHF. In nucleotides, the CDR3 is TGTGCCAGCAGCTTAGGGGTGGGGACAGGGGAGGGTCAGCCCCAGCATTTT.

This clonotype occurred a few times. The chain carries TRBV30 and TRBJ2-4; 7 nucleotides match TRBD1. The junction had 4 bases not matched to a gene; V was cut back by 3 bases and J by 2 bases. Germline V gives CDR1 GTSNPN, CDR2 SVGIG (reference sequence). The CDR3 length is 14 residues. The CDR3 spells CAWSYRGTKNIQYF. The CDR3 DNA reads as TGTGCCTGGAGCTACAGGGGAACCAAAAACATTCAGTACTTC. Complete variable domain (other parts from reference TRBV30 and TRBJ2-4): SQTIHQWPATLVQPVGSPLSLECTVEGTSNPNLYWYRQAAGRGLQLLFYSVGIGQISSEVPQNLSASRPQDRQFILSSKKLLLSDSGFYLCAWSYRGTKNIQYFGAGTRLSVL.

This clonotype came up a few times. This chain's CDR3 is CAFQDFETQYF. The CDR3 DNA is TGTGCCTTCCAGGATTTTGAGACCCAGTACTTC. The rearrangement uses TRBV30 and TRBJ2-5; unclear D gene. V lost 7 bases, J lost 5 bases, and 11 bases lay in between. The CDR3 is made up of 11 amino acids. Looked up from germline, CDR1 is GTSNPN and CDR2 is SVGIG (reference sequence).

This clonotype was observed many times. The chain couples TRBV7-2 to TRBJ1-5, with 9 bases matching TRBD1. CDR1 is SGHTA and CDR2 is FQGNSA in the germline V gene. The CDR3 totals 15 residues. The V segment lost 3 bases and the J segment 5 bases; nucleotides outside the gene matches: 5. The CDR3 is CASSFTGGAYQPQHF. In nucleotides, the CDR3 is TGTGCCAGCAGCTTCACAGGGGGCGCATATCAGCCCCAGCATTTT.

The chain has TRBV28 and TRBJ2-1, with D possibly being TRBD1 or TRBD2 (5 bases each). Per the germline V gene, CDR1 is MDHEN and CDR2 is SYDVKM. Trimming took off 7 bases at V and 8 bases at J, with 9 bases between the two ends. This CDR3 comprises 11 residues. The CDR3 DNA sequence: TGTGCCAGCACTCAGGGAGATGAGCAGTTCTTC. Protein sequence: CASTQGDEQFF.

A few counts support this clonotype. This rearrangement joins TRBV5-4 to TRBJ2-2, with D unclear. V lost 4 bases and J lost 6, with 19 bases in between. This CDR3 is 16 amino acids long. CDR1 and CDR2 (germline): SGHNT, YYREEE (reference sequence). The CDR3: CASSPDPGFNAGELFF. The DNA of the CDR3 is TGTGCCAGCAGCCCCGATCCCGGGTTTAACGCCGGGGAGCTGTTTTTT.